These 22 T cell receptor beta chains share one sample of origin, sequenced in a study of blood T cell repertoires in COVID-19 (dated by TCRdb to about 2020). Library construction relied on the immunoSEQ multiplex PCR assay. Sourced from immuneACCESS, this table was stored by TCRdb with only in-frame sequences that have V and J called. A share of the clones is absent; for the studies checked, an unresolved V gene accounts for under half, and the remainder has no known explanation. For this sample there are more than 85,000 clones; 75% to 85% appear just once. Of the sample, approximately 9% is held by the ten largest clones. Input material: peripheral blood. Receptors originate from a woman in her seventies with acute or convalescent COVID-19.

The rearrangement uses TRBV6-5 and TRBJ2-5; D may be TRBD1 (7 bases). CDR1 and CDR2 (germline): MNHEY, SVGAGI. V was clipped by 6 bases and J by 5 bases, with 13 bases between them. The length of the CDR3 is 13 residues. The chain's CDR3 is CASRTPGGETQYF. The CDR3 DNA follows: TGTGCCAGCAGGACCCCAGGGGGGGAGACCCAGTACTTC.

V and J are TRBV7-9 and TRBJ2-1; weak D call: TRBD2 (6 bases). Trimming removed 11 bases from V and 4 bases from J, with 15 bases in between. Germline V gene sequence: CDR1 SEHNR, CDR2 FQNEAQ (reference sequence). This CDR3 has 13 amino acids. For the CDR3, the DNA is TGTGCCGGAGGGCCCGACCCTTACAATGAGCAGTTCTTC. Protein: CAGGPDPYNEQFF.

CDR3 sequence: CAVNFYEQYF. CDR3 nucleotides: TGCGCCGTTAATTTCTACGAGCAGTACTTC. The chain employs TRBV10-1 and TRBJ2-7; no clear D gene. Germline V CDR1 and CDR2: WNHNN, SYGVQD (reference sequence). The germline V and J ends were trimmed by 11 bases and 3 bases, with 8 bases remaining between them. There are 10 residues in the CDR3.

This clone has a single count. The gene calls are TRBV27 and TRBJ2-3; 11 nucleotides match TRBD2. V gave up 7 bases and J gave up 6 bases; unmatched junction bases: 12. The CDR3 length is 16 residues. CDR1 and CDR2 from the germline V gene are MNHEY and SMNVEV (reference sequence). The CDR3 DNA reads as TGTGCCAGCACCCCCGGGACTAGCGGCTTGGGGGATACGCAGTATTTT. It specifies CASTPGTSGLGDTQYF.

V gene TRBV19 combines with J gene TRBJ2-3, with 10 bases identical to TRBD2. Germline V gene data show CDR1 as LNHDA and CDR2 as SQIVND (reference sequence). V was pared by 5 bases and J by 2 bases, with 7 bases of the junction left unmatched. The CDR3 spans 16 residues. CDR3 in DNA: TGTGCCAGTAGTTCCAGAACTAGCGGGGACACAGATACGCAGTATTTT. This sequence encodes CASSSRTSGDTDTQYF.

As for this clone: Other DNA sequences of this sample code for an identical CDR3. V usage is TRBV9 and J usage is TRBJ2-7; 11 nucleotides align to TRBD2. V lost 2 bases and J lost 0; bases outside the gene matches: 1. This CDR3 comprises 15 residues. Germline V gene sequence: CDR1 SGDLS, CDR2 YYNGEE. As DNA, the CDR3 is TGTGCCAGCAGCGTGGGACTAGCGGACTCCTACGAGCAGTACTTC. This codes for CASSVGLADSYEQYF.

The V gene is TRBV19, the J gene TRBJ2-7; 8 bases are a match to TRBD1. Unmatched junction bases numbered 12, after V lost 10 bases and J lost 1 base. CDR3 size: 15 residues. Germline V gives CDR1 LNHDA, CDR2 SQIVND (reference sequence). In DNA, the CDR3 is TGTGCCACCAGAGACAGGGGTATTGGATCCTACGAGCAGTACTTC. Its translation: CATRDRGIGSYEQYF.

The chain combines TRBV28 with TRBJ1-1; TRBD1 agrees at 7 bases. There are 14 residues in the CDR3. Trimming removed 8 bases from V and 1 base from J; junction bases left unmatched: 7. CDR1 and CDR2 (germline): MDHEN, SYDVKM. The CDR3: CASARQGRNTEAFF. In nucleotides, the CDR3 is TGTGCCAGCGCCCGACAGGGTCGGAACACTGAAGCTTTCTTT.

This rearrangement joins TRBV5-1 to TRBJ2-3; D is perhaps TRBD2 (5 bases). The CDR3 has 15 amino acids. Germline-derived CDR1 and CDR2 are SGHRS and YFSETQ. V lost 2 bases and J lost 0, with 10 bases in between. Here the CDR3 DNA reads TGCGCCAGCAGCTTCGGGGTAGGGAGCACAGATACGCAGTATTTT. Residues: CASSFGVGSTDTQYF. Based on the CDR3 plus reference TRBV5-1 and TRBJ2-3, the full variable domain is KAGVTQTPRYLIKTRGQQVTLSCSPISGHRSVSWYQQTPGQGLQFLFEYFSETQRNKGNFPGRFSGRQFSNSRSEMNVSTLELGDSALYLCASSFGVGSTDTQYFGPGTRLTVL.

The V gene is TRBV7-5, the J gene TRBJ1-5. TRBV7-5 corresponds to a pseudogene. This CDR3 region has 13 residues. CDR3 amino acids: CVRSLGYVRPQHF. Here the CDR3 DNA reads TGTGTCAGAAGCTTAGGCTACGTACGGCCCCAGCATTTT.

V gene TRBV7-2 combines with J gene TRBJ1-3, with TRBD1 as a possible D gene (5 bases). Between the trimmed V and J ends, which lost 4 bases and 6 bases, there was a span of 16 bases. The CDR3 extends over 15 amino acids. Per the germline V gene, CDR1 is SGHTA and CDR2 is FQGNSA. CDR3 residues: CASSSGGRLENTIYF. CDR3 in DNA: TGTGCCAGCAGCTCGGGGGGACGGTTGGAAAACACCATATATTTT.

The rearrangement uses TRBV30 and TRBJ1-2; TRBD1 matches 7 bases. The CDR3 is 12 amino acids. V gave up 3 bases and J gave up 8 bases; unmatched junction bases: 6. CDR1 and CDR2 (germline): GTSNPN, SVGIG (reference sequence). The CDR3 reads CAWSRGAEGYTF. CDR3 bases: TGTGCCTGGAGCAGGGGGGCTGAAGGCTACACCTTC.

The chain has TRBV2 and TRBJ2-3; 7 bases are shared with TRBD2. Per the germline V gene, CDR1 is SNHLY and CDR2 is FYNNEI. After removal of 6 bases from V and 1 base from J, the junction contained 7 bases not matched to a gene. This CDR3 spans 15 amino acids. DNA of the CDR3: TGTGCCAGCAGCGCCCGAAGCGGGGGCACAGATACGCAGTATTTT. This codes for CASSARSGGTDTQYF.

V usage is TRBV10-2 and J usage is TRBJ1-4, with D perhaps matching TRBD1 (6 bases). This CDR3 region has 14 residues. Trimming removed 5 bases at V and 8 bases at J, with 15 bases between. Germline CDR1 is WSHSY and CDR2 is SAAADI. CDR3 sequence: CASSIGQSQEKLFF. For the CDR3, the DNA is TGCGCCAGCAGTATCGGACAGTCCCAGGAAAAACTGTTTTTT.

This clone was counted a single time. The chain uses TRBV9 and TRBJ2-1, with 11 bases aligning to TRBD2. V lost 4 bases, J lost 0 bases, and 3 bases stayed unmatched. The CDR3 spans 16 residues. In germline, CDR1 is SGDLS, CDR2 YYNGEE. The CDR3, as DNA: TGTGCCAGCAGCCTTGGACTAGCGGGCTCCTACAATGAGCAGTTCTTC. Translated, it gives CASSLGLAGSYNEQFF.

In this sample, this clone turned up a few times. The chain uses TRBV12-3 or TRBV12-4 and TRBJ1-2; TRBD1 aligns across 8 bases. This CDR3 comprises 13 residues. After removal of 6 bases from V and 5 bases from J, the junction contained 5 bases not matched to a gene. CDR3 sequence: CASRQGAQYGYTF. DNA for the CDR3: TGTGCCAGCAGGCAGGGGGCGCAGTATGGCTACACCTTC.

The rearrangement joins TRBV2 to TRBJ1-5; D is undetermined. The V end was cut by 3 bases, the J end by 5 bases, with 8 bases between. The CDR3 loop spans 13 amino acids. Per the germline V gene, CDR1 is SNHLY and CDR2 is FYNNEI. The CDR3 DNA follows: TGTGCCAGCAGTGAGGGCCTTTATCAGCCCCAGCATTTT. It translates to CASSEGLYQPQHF. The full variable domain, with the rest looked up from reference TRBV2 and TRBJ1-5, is EPEVTQTPSHQVTQMGQEVILRCVPISNHLYFYWYRQILGQKVEFLVSFYNNEISEKSEIFDDQFSVERPDGSNFTLKIRSTKLEDSAMYFCASSEGLYQPQHFGDGTRLSIL.

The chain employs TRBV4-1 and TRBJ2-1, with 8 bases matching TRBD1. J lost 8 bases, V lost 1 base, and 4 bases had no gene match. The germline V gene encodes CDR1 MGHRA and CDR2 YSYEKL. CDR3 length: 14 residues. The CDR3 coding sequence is TGCGCCAGCAGCCAAGCAACCAGGGGGCATGAGCAGTTCTTC. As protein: CASSQATRGHEQFF.

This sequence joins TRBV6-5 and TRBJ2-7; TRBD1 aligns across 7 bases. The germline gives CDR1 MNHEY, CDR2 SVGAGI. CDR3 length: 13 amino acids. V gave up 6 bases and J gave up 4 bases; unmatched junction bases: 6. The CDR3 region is CASSDGRGYEQYF. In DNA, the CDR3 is TGTGCCAGCAGCGATGGCAGGGGGTACGAGCAGTACTTC.

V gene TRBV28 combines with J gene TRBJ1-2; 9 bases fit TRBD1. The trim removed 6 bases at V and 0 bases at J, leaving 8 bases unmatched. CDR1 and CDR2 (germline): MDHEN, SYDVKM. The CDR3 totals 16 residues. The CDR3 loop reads CASRDRGFRSNYGYTF. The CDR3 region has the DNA TGTGCCAGCAGGGACAGGGGATTCCGCTCTAACTATGGCTACACCTTC.

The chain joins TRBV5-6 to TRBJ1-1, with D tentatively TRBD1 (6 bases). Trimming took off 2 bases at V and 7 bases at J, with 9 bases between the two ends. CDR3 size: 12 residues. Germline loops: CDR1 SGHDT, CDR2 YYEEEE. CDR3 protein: CASSLGQLEAFF. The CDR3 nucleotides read TGTGCCAGCAGCTTAGGACAGCTTGAAGCTTTCTTT.

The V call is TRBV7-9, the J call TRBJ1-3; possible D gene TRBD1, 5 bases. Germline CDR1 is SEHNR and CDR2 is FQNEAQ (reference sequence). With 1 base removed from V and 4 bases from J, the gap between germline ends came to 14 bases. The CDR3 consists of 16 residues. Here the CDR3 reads CASSLGRDRGGNTIYF. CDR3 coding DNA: TGTGCCAGCAGCTTAGGGAGGGACCGAGGAGGAAACACCATATATTTT.